One sample yielded the 2 T cell receptor beta chains listed below, sequenced in a study of cytomegalovirus exposure and HLA in healthy donors (dated by TCRdb to about 2017). Receptors were amplified or captured by the immunoSEQ multiplex PCR assay. The multiplex PCR relied on a mix of 60 forward primers for TCR Vbeta segments and 13 reverse primers for TCR Jbeta segments. TCRdb's version of the immuneACCESS table is confined to in-frame rearrangements and falls short of the full clone set. An unresolved V gene accounts for under half of the shortfall where checked; the remainder is of unknown origin. Recorded for this sample are about 150,000 clones; 80% of them occurred a single time. The ten largest clonotypes hold approximately 15% of the sample. The sample comprised PBMCs. All receptors come from a woman in her thirties or forties in good health and CMV-seronegative.

The chain combines TRBV28 with TRBJ2-1, with D uncertain. Trimming pared 1 base from V and 4 bases from J, leaving 11 bases between. Germline CDR1 is MDHEN and CDR2 is SYDVKM. This CDR3 contains 15 residues. CDR3 nucleotides: TGTGCCAGCAGTTTATCCCCCCACAAGTACAATGAGCAGTTCTTC. This translates into CASSLSPHKYNEQFF.

This clone was detected a few times. The V call is TRBV7-9, the J call TRBJ2-7, with 9 bases matching TRBD1. This CDR3 comprises 15 residues. From germline, CDR1 is SEHNR and CDR2 FQNEAQ (reference sequence). The V and J ends lost 5 bases and 4 bases, in that order; junction bases with no gene match: 9. The CDR3 DNA reads TGTGCCAGCAGCCCGGACAGGGGTTCTATTTACGAGCAGTACTTC. Translating gives CASSPDRGSIYEQYF.